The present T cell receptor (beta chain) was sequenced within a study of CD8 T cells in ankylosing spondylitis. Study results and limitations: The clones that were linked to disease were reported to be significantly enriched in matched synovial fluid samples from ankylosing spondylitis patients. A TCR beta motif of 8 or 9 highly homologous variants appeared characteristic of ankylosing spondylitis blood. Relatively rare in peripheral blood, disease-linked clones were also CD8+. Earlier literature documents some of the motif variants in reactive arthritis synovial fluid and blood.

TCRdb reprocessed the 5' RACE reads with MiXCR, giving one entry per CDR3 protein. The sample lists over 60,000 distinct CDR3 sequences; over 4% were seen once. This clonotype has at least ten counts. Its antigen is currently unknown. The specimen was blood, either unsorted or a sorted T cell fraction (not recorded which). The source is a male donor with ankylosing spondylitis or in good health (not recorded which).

The CDR3 reads CASSQGTGGNNEQFF. The CDR3 nucleotides are TGTGCCAGCAGCCAAGGGACAGGGGGCAACAATGAGCAGTTCTTC. The rearrangement links TRBV3-1 to TRBJ2-1; TRBD1 matches at 11 bases. V trimming: 1 base; J trimming: 5 bases; junction bases outside the gene matches: 1. The CDR3 length is 15 residues. Germline CDR1 LGHDT, CDR2 YNNKEL (reference sequence).